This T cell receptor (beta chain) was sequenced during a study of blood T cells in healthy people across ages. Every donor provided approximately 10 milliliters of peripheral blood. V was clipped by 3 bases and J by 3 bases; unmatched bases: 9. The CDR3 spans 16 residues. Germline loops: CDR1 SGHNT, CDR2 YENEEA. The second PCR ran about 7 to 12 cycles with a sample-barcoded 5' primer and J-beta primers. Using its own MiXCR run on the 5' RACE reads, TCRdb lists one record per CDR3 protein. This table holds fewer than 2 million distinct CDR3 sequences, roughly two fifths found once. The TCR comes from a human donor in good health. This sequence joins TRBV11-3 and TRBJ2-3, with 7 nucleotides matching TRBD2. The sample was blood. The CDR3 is CASSFVGGGATDTQYF. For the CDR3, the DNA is TGTGCCAGCAGCTTTGTTGGGGGGGGTGCGACAGATACGCAGTATTTT.